Detailed here is one T cell receptor beta chain. Its antigen is as yet unknown. The record originates from a study of cytomegalovirus exposure and HLA in healthy donors. Whole-study results and caveats: TCR beta sequences reportedly predicted most subjects' HLA-A and HLA-B alleles accurately. By a later analysis, the bulk of CMV-associated TCR beta chains appeared HLA-restricted.

Use of 60 Vbeta and 13 Jbeta primers characterized the PCR. Here immunoSEQ multiplex PCR was the method, and the copy in TCRdb shows in-frame clones only, minus some. The table records about 82,000 clones, 55% to 70% of them present only once. The CDR3 length is 23 residues. Unmatched junction bases numbered 28, after V lost 6 bases and J lost 1 base. Germline lookup yields CDR1 SNHLY and CDR2 FYNNEI. The chain couples TRBV2 to TRBJ2-7; 12 bases line up with TRBD2. The TCR sequence derives from a woman in her 40s in good health and CMV-seropositive. The sequenced sample consisted of PBMCs. CDR3 in amino acids: CASRVGWQTGLAGFRGDSYEQYF. The CDR3, as DNA: TGTGCCAGCAGGGTCGGGTGGCAGACCGGACTAGCGGGATTCCGAGGGGATTCCTACGAGCAGTACTTC.